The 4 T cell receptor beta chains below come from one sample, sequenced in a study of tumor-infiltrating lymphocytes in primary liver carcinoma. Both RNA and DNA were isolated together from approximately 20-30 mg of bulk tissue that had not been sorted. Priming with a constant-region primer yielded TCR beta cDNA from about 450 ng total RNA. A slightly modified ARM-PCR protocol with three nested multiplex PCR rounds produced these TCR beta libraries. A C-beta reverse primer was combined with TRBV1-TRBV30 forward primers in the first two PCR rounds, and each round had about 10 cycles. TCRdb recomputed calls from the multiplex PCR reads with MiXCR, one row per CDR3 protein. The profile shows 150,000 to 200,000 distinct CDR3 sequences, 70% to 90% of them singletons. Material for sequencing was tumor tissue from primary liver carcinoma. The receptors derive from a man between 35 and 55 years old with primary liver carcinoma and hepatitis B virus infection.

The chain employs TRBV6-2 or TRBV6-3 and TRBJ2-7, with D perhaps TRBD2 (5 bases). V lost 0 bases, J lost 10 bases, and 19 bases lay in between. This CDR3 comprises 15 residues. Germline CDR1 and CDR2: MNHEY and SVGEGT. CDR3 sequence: CASSYSVEGLGEQYF. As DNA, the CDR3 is TGTGCCAGCAGTTACTCAGTTGAGGGCCTCGGCGAACAGTACTTC.

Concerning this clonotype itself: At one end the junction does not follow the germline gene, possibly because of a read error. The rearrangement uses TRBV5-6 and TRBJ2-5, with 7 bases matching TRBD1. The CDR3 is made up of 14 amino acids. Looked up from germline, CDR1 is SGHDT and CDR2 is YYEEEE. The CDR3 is CAGGSGRQGLSQYF. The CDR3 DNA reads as TGTGCCGGCGGCTCAGGGCGACAGGGTCTGTCCCAGTATTTC.

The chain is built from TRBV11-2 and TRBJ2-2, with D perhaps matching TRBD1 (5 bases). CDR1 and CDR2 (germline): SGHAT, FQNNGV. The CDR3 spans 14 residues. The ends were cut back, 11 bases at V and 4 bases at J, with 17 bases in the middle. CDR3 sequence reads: CADSLNASTGELFF. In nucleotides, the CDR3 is TGTGCCGACAGCTTAAACGCGAGCACCGGGGAGCTGTTTTTT.

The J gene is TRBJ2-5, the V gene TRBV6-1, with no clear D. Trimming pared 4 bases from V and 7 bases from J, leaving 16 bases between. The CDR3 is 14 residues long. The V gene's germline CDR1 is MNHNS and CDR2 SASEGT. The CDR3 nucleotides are TGTGCCAGCAGTGGACGGGCCCGGCCAGGGACCCAGTACTTC. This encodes CASSGRARPGTQYF.